The rows below give T cell receptor beta chains drawn from one sample of a study of radiation and T cells in renal cell carcinoma. Generated by immunoSEQ multiplex PCR, the TCRdb table keeps only in-frame clones and is missing some. The top ten clones hold 2.5% to 3.5% of a sample with roughly 120,000 clones, roughly 80% of them seen once. The sample here was blood, taken from a patient whose treatment included radiotherapy and nephrectomy. These receptors all stem from a woman in her fifties or sixties with renal cell carcinoma. CDR3s include the opening cysteine and the closing phenylalanine or tryptophan. The order of the fields is CDR3 protein, CDR3 DNA, D gene, V gene, J gene, clone size. D genes are given only for firm matches. Rows give clone size only sometimes, using once, few, many, or a class for an expanded clone.

CDR3aa: CASESGRRAPTGELFF
CDR3nt: TGTGCCAGCGAGAGCGGGCGAAGGGCCCCGACCGGGGAGCTGTTTTTT
d_gene: NA
v_gene: TRBV25-1
j_gene: TRBJ2-2
abundance: NA

CDR3aa: CASSYPGPNTEAFF
CDR3nt: TGTGCCAGCAGTTACCCCGGGCCGAACACTGAAGCTTTCTTT
d_gene: NA
v_gene: TRBV6-5
j_gene: TRBJ1-1
abundance: NA

CDR3aa: CASSFWTIGSPLHF
CDR3nt: TGTGCCAGTAGTTTTTGGACTATCGGTTCACCCCTCCACTTT
d_gene: NA
v_gene: TRBV19
j_gene: TRBJ1-6
abundance: NA

CDR3aa: CASSPRLGETQYF
CDR3nt: TGCGCCAGCAGCCCAAGACTCGGGGAGACCCAGTACTTC
d_gene: NA
v_gene: TRBV4-1
j_gene: TRBJ2-5
abundance: NA

CDR3aa: CASSLGSGGASASNQPQHF
CDR3nt: TGTGCCAGCAGCTTAGGGTCAGGGGGCGCGTCCGCAAGCAATCAGCCCCAGCATTTT
d_gene: TRBD1
v_gene: TRBV7-6
j_gene: TRBJ1-5
abundance: NA

CDR3aa: CASSLGWGREYQETQYF
CDR3nt: TGCGCCAGCAGCTTGGGGTGGGGCAGGGAGTACCAAGAGACCCAGTACTTC
d_gene: NA
v_gene: TRBV5-1
j_gene: TRBJ2-5
abundance: NA

CDR3aa: CASSYSTRETQYF
CDR3nt: TGTGCCAGCAGTTACTCAACGAGAGAGACCCAGTACTTC
d_gene: NA
v_gene: TRBV6-6
j_gene: TRBJ2-5
abundance: NA

CDR3aa: CASSRRTSGVTDTQYF
CDR3nt: TGCGCCAGCAGCCGCAGGACCAGCGGGGTCACAGATACGCAGTATTTT
d_gene: TRBD2
v_gene: TRBV4-3
j_gene: TRBJ2-3
abundance: NA

CDR3aa: CATGARGADTQYF
CDR3nt: TGTGCCACCGGGGCCCGGGGGGCGGATACGCAGTATTTT
d_gene: NA
v_gene: TRBV6-5
j_gene: TRBJ2-3
abundance: few

CDR3aa: CASSRGLPGRSEETQYF
CDR3nt: TGCGCCAGCAGCCGAGGGTTACCGGGACGATCGGAGGAGACCCAGTACTTC
d_gene: NA
v_gene: TRBV4-1
j_gene: TRBJ2-5
abundance: NA

CDR3aa: CASTRGVRAFF
CDR3nt: TGTGCCAGTACCCGCGGGGTCCGGGCTTTCTTT
d_gene: NA
v_gene: TRBV19
j_gene: TRBJ1-1
abundance: NA

CDR3aa: CASSDAGQYNSPLHF
CDR3nt: TGTGCCAGCAGTGACGCGGGACAGTATAATTCACCCCTCCACTTT
d_gene: TRBD1
v_gene: TRBV25-1
j_gene: TRBJ1-6
abundance: NA

CDR3aa: CASNLVAETQYF
CDR3nt: TGTGCCAGCAACCTAGTTGCGGAGACCCAGTACTTC
d_gene: NA
v_gene: TRBV5-5
j_gene: TRBJ2-5
abundance: NA

CDR3aa: CASSVVAGGSQETQYF
CDR3nt: TGTGCCAGCAGCGTAGTAGCGGGAGGTTCTCAAGAGACCCAGTACTTC
d_gene: TRBD2
v_gene: TRBV9
j_gene: TRBJ2-5
abundance: NA

CDR3aa: CASSSQVRGTEAFF
CDR3nt: TGTGCCAGCAGCTCGCAGGTAAGAGGAACTGAAGCTTTCTTT
d_gene: NA
v_gene: TRBV28
j_gene: TRBJ1-1
abundance: NA

CDR3aa: CASSYVPTGSSETQYF
CDR3nt: TGTGCCAGCAGTTACGTGCCGACAGGGTCGTCGGAGACCCAGTACTTC
d_gene: TRBD1
v_gene: TRBV6-5
j_gene: TRBJ2-5
abundance: NA

CDR3aa: CASTRTGGRNQPQHF
CDR3nt: TGTGCCAGCACCCGGACAGGGGGCCGCAATCAGCCCCAGCATTTT
d_gene: TRBD1
v_gene: TRBV27
j_gene: TRBJ1-5
abundance: NA